The 32 T cell receptor beta chains reported below all come from one sample, sequenced in a study of blood T cell repertoires in COVID-19. Repertoires were generated with immunoSEQ multiplex PCR, while TCRdb's copy carries only in-frame clones and drops some. The table has some 230,000 clones, around 91% seen once. The specimen sequenced was PBMCs or T cells enriched from blood (not recorded which). The receptor set was obtained from a woman in her late teens or twenties in a cohort exposed to, infected with or recovered from COVID-19 (not recorded which).

The chain has TRBV6-5 and TRBJ1-5, with TRBD1 as a possible D gene (6 bases). The CDR3 is 14 residues long. Trimming removed 5 bases from V and 3 bases from J, with 11 bases in between. CDR1 is MNHEY and CDR2 is SVGAGI in the germline V gene. The CDR3 coding sequence is TGTGCCAGCAGTATCAGGGGACCCAATCAGCCCCAGCATTTT. Translating gives CASSIRGPNQPQHF.

CDR3 coding DNA: TGTGCCAGCAGTGAAGTGGGGGGGGGCAATCAGCCCCAGCATTTT. As protein: CASSEVGGGNQPQHF. The rearrangement links TRBV6-1 to TRBJ1-5; D possibly corresponds to TRBD1 (5 bases). CDR1 is MNHNS, CDR2 SASEGT, per germline. The CDR3 has 15 amino acids. Trimming cost V 1 base and J 2 bases, with 9 bases left between them.

The chain employs TRBV15 and TRBJ2-3; TRBD2 matches at 8 bases. V lost 1 base, J lost 3 bases, and 6 bases stayed unmatched. The CDR3 is 16 residues long. CDR1 and CDR2 from the germline V gene are LNHNV and YYDKDF (reference sequence). The CDR3 DNA reads TGTGCCACCAGCAGAGCGCCTAGCGGGCGGACAGATACGCAGTATTTT. Encoded protein: CATSRAPSGRTDTQYF.

The chain recombines TRBV18 with TRBJ1-5, with 7 positions matching TRBD1. The CDR3 consists of 15 residues. Trimming at V came to 6 bases and at J to 0 bases, leaving 5 bases not matched to a gene. Germline values: CDR1 KGHSH, CDR2 LQKENI. In nucleotides, the CDR3 is TGTGCCAGCTCGCAGACAGGGTATAGCAATCAGCCCCAGCATTTT. Protein product: CASSQTGYSNQPQHF. The whole variable domain, filled in from reference TRBV18 and TRBJ1-5, reads NAGVMQNPRHLVRRRGQEARLRCSPMKGHSHVYWYRQLPEEGLKFMVYLQKENIIDESGMPKERFSAEFPKEGPSILRIQQVVRGDSAAYFCASSQTGYSNQPQHFGDGTRLSIL.

The chain recombines TRBV12-3 or TRBV12-4 with TRBJ1-2; perhaps TRBD1 as D (6 bases). V was clipped by 7 bases and J by 8 bases, with 14 bases between them. This CDR3 is 12 amino acids long. Here the CDR3 DNA reads TGTGCCAGCACCAGGGGTGGAGGCGGCTACACCTTC. As protein: CASTRGGGGYTF.

The chain uses TRBV5-1 and TRBJ1-2; TRBD1 aligns across 11 bases. V shed 4 bases, J shed 6 bases, and the junction held 2 bases outside the gene matches. CDR1 and CDR2 (germline): SGHRS, YFSETQ. This CDR3 spans 13 amino acids. The CDR3: CASSPGQGDGYTF. The DNA of the CDR3 is TGCGCCAGCAGCCCGGGACAGGGGGATGGCTACACCTTC.

V and J are TRBV5-6 and TRBJ1-2, with unresolved D. Germline V gene data show CDR1 as SGHDT and CDR2 as YYEEEE. This CDR3 has 12 residues. Trimming stripped 0 bases from V and 6 bases from J, with 6 bases between. The CDR3 bases are TGTGCCAGCAGCTTGGATAGTGATGGCTACACCTTC. It specifies CASSLDSDGYTF.

The chain is built from TRBV19 and TRBJ2-6; D may be TRBD2 (5 bases). The germline V gene encodes CDR1 LNHDA and CDR2 SQIVND (reference sequence). V was clipped by 5 bases and J by 0 bases, with 17 bases between them. This CDR3 contains 18 residues. Written as DNA, the CDR3 is TGTGCCAGTAGTCCGTCACGGGGAGCTCGCTCTGGGGCCAACGTCCTGACTTTC. Translated: CASSPSRGARSGANVLTF.

This clone has a handful of counts. The gene calls are TRBV19 and TRBJ1-3; D gene uncertain. V was clipped by 2 bases and J by 0 bases, with 8 bases between them. The CDR3 is 15 amino acids. The germline gives CDR1 LNHDA, CDR2 SQIVND (reference sequence). The CDR3 nucleotides read TGTGCCAGTAGTATAAGTCAGAACTCTGGAAACACCATATATTTT. This gives the protein CASSISQNSGNTIYF.

The chain has TRBV7-9 and TRBJ1-2; D call uncertain. Trimming left V 1 base short and J 4 bases short, with 19 bases between. Per germline, CDR1 SEHNR and CDR2 FQNEAQ (reference sequence). The CDR3 contains 17 residues. DNA for the CDR3: TGTGCCAGCAGCTTAGGTTCTGGAGTGGATCCCCTCTATGGCTACACCTTC. Translation: CASSLGSGVDPLYGYTF. Complete variable domain (other parts from reference TRBV7-9 and TRBJ1-2): DTGVSQNPRHKITKRGQNVTFRCDPISEHNRLYWYRQTLGQGPEFLTYFQNEAQLEKSRLLSDRFSAERPKGSFSTLEIQRTEQGDSAMYLCASSLGSGVDPLYGYTFGSGTRLTVV.

The J gene is TRBJ1-5, the V gene TRBV19, with a possible D match to TRBD1 (6 bases). Germline CDR1 and CDR2: LNHDA and SQIVND (reference sequence). The CDR3 loop spans 17 amino acids. V gave up 7 bases and J gave up 0 bases, with 19 bases separating them. The CDR3, as DNA: TGTGCCAGTAATAAAGATGGGGGGGCATATAGCAATCAGCCCCAGCATTTT. As protein: CASNKDGGAYSNQPQHF.

This chain joins TRBV5-1 and TRBJ2-5; 7 bases are shared with TRBD2. The CDR3 spans 15 residues. Germline V gene lookup returns CDR1 SGHRS and CDR2 YFSETQ. The V and J ends lost 0 bases and 7 bases, in that order; junction bases with no gene match: 9. The CDR3 is CASSLEGLGQGTQYF. CDR3 bases: TGCGCCAGCAGCTTGGAAGGACTAGGCCAGGGGACCCAGTACTTC.

The chain joins TRBV30 to TRBJ1-1; D not resolved. The germline gives CDR1 GTSNPN, CDR2 SVGIG (reference sequence). The CDR3 covers 12 residues. V was shortened by 0 bases and J by 11 bases, with 13 bases between the two germline ends. The CDR3 protein is CAWSVSGVEAFF. CDR3 sequence (DNA): TGTGCCTGGAGTGTATCTGGCGTGGAGGCTTTCTTT.

The rearrangement links TRBV5-1 to TRBJ1-3; TRBD1 might be the D (6 bases). Trimming stripped 2 bases from V and 3 bases from J, with 15 bases between. This CDR3 contains 16 residues. The germline V gene encodes CDR1 SGHRS and CDR2 YFSETQ. This CDR3 reads CASSFLAGEVGNTIYF. The CDR3 DNA sequence: TGCGCCAGCAGCTTCCTTGCAGGGGAAGTTGGAAACACCATATATTTT.

J is TRBJ2-7 and V is TRBV5-6; TRBD2 aligns across 8 bases. Germline assignment: CDR1 SGHDT and CDR2 YYEEEE. The CDR3 totals 15 residues. The V segment lost 3 bases and the J segment 2 bases; nucleotides outside the gene matches: 7. CDR3 amino acids: CASSYGGGLPYEQYF. The DNA for the CDR3 is TGTGCCAGCAGCTACGGCGGGGGGCTTCCCTACGAGCAGTACTTC.

The sample holds many counts of this clone. This chain connects TRBV2 to TRBJ1-1; D is undetermined. CDR1 is SNHLY, CDR2 FYNNEI, per germline. The CDR3 runs to 15 residues. V shed 2 bases and J shed 0 bases, with 10 bases lying between them. The CDR3: CASSEHGAMNTEAFF. The CDR3 region has the DNA TGTGCCAGCAGTGAACACGGAGCGATGAACACTGAAGCTTTCTTT.

The chain carries TRBV10-1 and TRBJ2-2; TRBD2 is a possible D gene (6 bases). The CDR3 loop spans 15 amino acids. Deletions cut 6 bases from V and 0 bases from J, with 11 bases between. Germline-derived CDR1 and CDR2 are WNHNN and SYGVQD (reference sequence). The CDR3 here is CASRFGTANTGELFF. The CDR3 nucleotides are TGCGCCAGCAGGTTCGGGACTGCGAACACCGGGGAGCTGTTTTTT.

For the CDR3, the DNA is TGCGCCAGCAGCGTAGCGGGGGGGGCGAACACCGGGGAGCTGTTTTTT. Its protein product is CASSVAGGANTGELFF. This chain joins TRBV5-1 and TRBJ2-2; 11 nucleotides match TRBD2. The CDR3 contains 16 residues. V was pared by 4 bases and J by 0 bases, with 2 bases of the junction left unmatched. Germline CDR1 and CDR2: SGHRS and YFSETQ.

The chain joins TRBV10-3 to TRBJ1-2; D perhaps matches TRBD1 (5 bases). Germline CDR1 reads ENHRY; CDR2 reads SYGVKD. The ends were cut back, 6 bases at V and 3 bases at J, with 11 bases in the middle. The CDR3 spans 13 residues. CDR3 sequence reads: CAIRDDRDYGYTF. The CDR3, as DNA: TGTGCCATCAGGGACGACAGAGACTATGGCTACACCTTC.

The genes are TRBV19 and TRBJ2-1; 7 positions agree with TRBD1. Germline V CDR1 and CDR2: LNHDA, SQIVND (reference sequence). There are 14 residues in the CDR3. V gave up 5 bases and J gave up 7 bases; unmatched junction bases: 8. The DNA of the CDR3 is TGTGCCAGTAGTTTGTTCGACAGGGTGAATGAGCAGTTCTTC. Its protein product is CASSLFDRVNEQFF.

The chain is built from TRBV5-1 and TRBJ2-5; perhaps TRBD2 as D (5 bases). The CDR3 is made up of 13 amino acids. Germline lookup yields CDR1 SGHRS and CDR2 YFSETQ. The V and J ends lost 4 bases and 2 bases respectively, with 9 bases between them. The chain's CDR3 is CASSQEVQETQYF. CDR3 in DNA: TGCGCCAGCAGCCAGGAGGTACAAGAGACCCAGTACTTC.

This clone appeared a single time. V and J are TRBV5-4 and TRBJ1-1; D gene unclear. Germline CDR1 and CDR2: SGHNT and YYREEE (reference sequence). Deletions cut 0 bases from V and 0 bases from J, with 12 bases between. The CDR3 consists of 16 residues. In nucleotides, the CDR3 is TGTGCCAGCAGCTTGGGAGGCAACTTGATGAACACTGAAGCTTTCTTT. Translation gives CASSLGGNLMNTEAFF. The entire variable domain, with the rest obtained from reference TRBV5-4 and TRBJ1-1, is as follows: ETGVTQSPTHLIKTRGQQVTLRCSSQSGHNTVSWYQQALGQGPQFIFQYYREEENGRGNFPPRFSGLQFPNYSSELNVNALELDDSALYLCASSLGGNLMNTEAFFGQGTRLTVV.

The chain links TRBV7-9 to TRBJ1-1; 10 bases are shared with TRBD1. CDR3 size: 14 residues. Germline V gene sequence: CDR1 SEHNR, CDR2 FQNEAQ (reference sequence). The J segment lost 1 base and the V segment lost 5 bases, leaving 1 base of the junction unmatched. The CDR3 DNA reads as TGTGCCAGCAGCGGACAGGGGGGGAACACTGAAGCTTTCTTT. It encodes CASSGQGGNTEAFF.

The chain uses TRBV11-3 and TRBJ2-1; 7 bases line up with TRBD2. This CDR3 region has 11 residues. Germline V gene lookup returns CDR1 SGHNT and CDR2 YENEEA. Trimming cost V 5 bases and J 8 bases; bases outside gene matches: 0. The CDR3 nucleotides read TGTGCCAGCAGCGGGGGGGATGAGCAGTTCTTC. It yields the protein CASSGGDEQFF.

This chain links TRBV7-7 with TRBJ2-3; 7 bases agree with TRBD2. The CDR3 sequence is 14 residues long. The germline V gene has CDR1 SSHAT and CDR2 FNYEAQ (reference sequence). J lost 2 bases, V lost 5 bases, and 4 bases had no gene match. The CDR3: CASSVGTTTDTQYF. The CDR3 DNA reads as TGTGCCAGCAGCGTTGGGACTACCACAGATACGCAGTATTTT.

The chain joins TRBV5-1 to TRBJ2-7; 7 nucleotides agree with TRBD1. Germline assignment: CDR1 SGHRS and CDR2 YFSETQ. V lost 3 bases, J lost 2 bases, and 8 bases stayed unmatched. The CDR3 contains 15 residues. The CDR3, as DNA: TGCGCCAGCAGCTCGCCCGGGACAGCGACCTACGAGCAGTACTTC. Encoded protein: CASSSPGTATYEQYF. Together with reference TRBV5-1 and TRBJ2-7, the CDR3 gives the full variable domain: KAGVTQTPRYLIKTRGQQVTLSCSPISGHRSVSWYQQTPGQGLQFLFEYFSETQRNKGNFPGRFSGRQFSNSRSEMNVSTLELGDSALYLCASSSPGTATYEQYFGPGTRLTVT.

The chain has TRBV5-4 and TRBJ1-2, with TRBD1 matching over 11 bases. This CDR3 spans 17 amino acids. After removal of 4 bases from V and 4 bases from J, the junction contained 12 bases not matched to a gene. Germline loops: CDR1 SGHNT, CDR2 YYREEE (reference sequence). CDR3 bases: TGTGCCAGCAGCCCAGGACAGGGGGCCGGCCTAGGCTATGGCTACACCTTC. This encodes CASSPGQGAGLGYGYTF.

V usage is TRBV10-2 and J usage is TRBJ1-1; D is undetermined. Germline-derived CDR1 and CDR2 are WSHSY and SAAADI. The CDR3 is 13 residues long. Trimming removed 0 bases from V and 2 bases from J, with 4 bases in between. The CDR3, as DNA: TGCGCCAGCAGTGAGTCGACTAACACTGAAGCTTTCTTT. As protein: CASSESTNTEAFF.

This clone came up a few times. The V gene is TRBV6-5, the J gene TRBJ2-1, with 9 bases matching TRBD2. The CDR3 has 14 residues. CDR1 is MNHEY, CDR2 SVGAGI, per germline. The V segment lost 5 bases and the J segment 8 bases; nucleotides outside the gene matches: 7. CDR3 DNA: TGTGCCAGCAGTACCGGGACTAGCCTGTATGAGCAGTTCTTC. Its protein is CASSTGTSLYEQFF.

The V call is TRBV5-1, the J call TRBJ2-3, with TRBD2 as a possible D gene (5 bases). Germline values: CDR1 SGHRS, CDR2 YFSETQ. The CDR3 contains 15 residues. Deletions cut 4 bases from V and 5 bases from J, with 17 bases between. The CDR3, as DNA: TGCGCCAGCAGCCGGGTAGGGAGCAGTGGAGATACGCAGTATTTT. Translated: CASSRVGSSGDTQYF.

This clone was seen a single time. The chain couples TRBV5-1 to TRBJ2-2; possibly TRBD1 for D (5 bases). The ends were cut back, 1 base at V and 1 base at J, with 8 bases in the middle. There are 15 residues in the CDR3. CDR1 SGHRS and CDR2 YFSETQ come from the germline V gene. The CDR3 DNA is TGCGCCAGCAGCTTGCAGCAGGGGAACACCGGGGAGCTGTTTTTT. This translates into CASSLQQGNTGELFF. Looking up the rest from reference TRBV5-1 and TRBJ2-2 gives the full variable domain: KAGVTQTPRYLIKTRGQQVTLSCSPISGHRSVSWYQQTPGQGLQFLFEYFSETQRNKGNFPGRFSGRQFSNSRSEMNVSTLELGDSALYLCASSLQQGNTGELFFGEGSRLTVL.

The genes are TRBV29-1 and TRBJ2-3; possibly TRBD1 for D (6 bases). CDR3 length: 13 residues. CDR1 is SQVTM and CDR2 is ANQGSEA in the germline V gene. V was trimmed by 5 bases and J by 5 bases, leaving 14 bases between them. CDR3 residues: CSVSGARGDTQYF. CDR3 nucleotides: TGCAGCGTTTCAGGGGCCCGAGGAGATACGCAGTATTTT.